Reported below is one T cell receptor beta chain. These data come from a study of T cell changes during pregnancy in multiple sclerosis. Profiling relied on immunoSEQ multiplex PCR, and the TCRdb table lists in-frame clones only, not all of them. The sample has 50,000 to 65,000 clones, roughly 92% seen once. Looked up from germline, CDR1 is MNHNY and CDR2 is SVGAGI (reference sequence). This CDR3 is 14 amino acids long. V was clipped by 4 bases and J by 4 bases, with 11 bases between them. This chain links TRBV6-6 with TRBJ1-3; a possible D gene is TRBD1 (6 bases). This specimen was peripheral blood, taken in the first trimester of pregnancy. The TCR sequence derives from a female donor with multiple sclerosis, enrolled in a pregnancy study. This chain's CDR3 is CASSSGQRGNTIYF. DNA for the CDR3: TGTGCCAGCAGTTCCGGACAGAGGGGAAACACCATATATTTT.